Listed here are 31 T cell receptor beta chains from one sample, sequenced in a study of CD8 T cells in Susac syndrome. Reverse transcription of about 0.45 to 1 ug RNA was performed with random hexamers. TCRdb used MiXCR to reprocess the immunoSEQ multiplex PCR reads, holding one entry per CDR3 protein. The sample holds roughly 200,000 distinct CDR3 sequences, over 90% seen once. Sequenced material: CD4+ T cells from PBMCs. The receptors were sampled from a human donor with Susac syndrome.

The chain has TRBV6-1 and TRBJ2-7; D possibly corresponds to TRBD2 (6 bases). This CDR3 has 14 residues. Germline V gene lookup returns CDR1 MNHNS and CDR2 SASEGT. Trimming shortened V by 4 bases and J by 2 bases, and 12 bases separated the two germline ends. CDR3 sequence reads: CASSVEGPTYEQYF. The CDR3 DNA is TGTGCCAGCAGTGTGGAGGGGCCAACCTACGAGCAGTACTTC.

The chain combines TRBV18 with TRBJ2-1; 7 positions match TRBD2. V lost 4 bases to trimming and J lost 6 bases; unmatched junction nucleotides: 6. Germline CDR1 KGHSH, CDR2 LQKENI. The CDR3 loop spans 14 amino acids. CDR3 bases: TGTGCCAGCTCACAGGGCGGGAGAGGCAATGAGCAGTTCTTC. The encoded protein is CASSQGGRGNEQFF.

The chain has TRBV5-1 and TRBJ2-7; TRBD1 might be the D (6 bases). Germline V gene data show CDR1 as SGHRS and CDR2 as YFSETQ. V lost 5 bases, J lost 6 bases, and 15 bases lay in between. The CDR3 runs 13 residues. The CDR3 spells CASRYTGLGEQYF. In nucleotides, the CDR3 is TGCGCCAGCAGGTATACAGGGCTTGGCGAGCAGTACTTC.

The V and J genes are TRBV20-1 and TRBJ1-2, with D perhaps TRBD1 (5 bases). This CDR3 region has 14 residues. The V gene lost 6 bases and the J gene lost 4 bases, with 18 bases spanning the gap. Looked up from germline, CDR1 is DFQATT and CDR2 is SNEGSKA (reference sequence). The DNA of the CDR3 is TGCAGTGCCCCGGGACCGGAAACCGGCTATGGCTACACCTTC. This translates into CSAPGPETGYGYTF.

This clonotype appeared a single time. V usage is TRBV2 and J usage is TRBJ2-4; D gene uncertain. The CDR3 has 14 residues. Germline CDR1 reads SNHLY; CDR2 reads FYNNEI. Between the trimmed V and J ends, which lost 11 bases and 0 bases, there was a span of 14 bases. Here the CDR3 DNA reads TGTGCCGCCACCCAGGCTCTAGCCAAAAACATTCAGTACTTC. Its translation is CAATQALAKNIQYF.

CDR3 region: CASSPEWGDGELFF. The CDR3 region has the DNA TGTGCCAGCAGCCCTGAGTGGGGGGACGGGGAGCTGTTTTTT. This sequence joins TRBV9 and TRBJ2-2; maybe TRBD2 (6 bases). There are 14 residues in the CDR3. The germline V gene has CDR1 SGDLS and CDR2 YYNGEE. The germline V and J ends were trimmed by 4 bases and 7 bases, with 14 bases remaining between them.

V is TRBV30 and J is TRBJ2-1, with 10 bases fitting TRBD2. Germline V gene sequence: CDR1 GTSNPN, CDR2 SVGIG (reference sequence). CDR3 length: 13 residues. J lost 10 bases, V lost 3 bases, and 6 bases had no gene match. For the CDR3, the DNA is TGTGCCTGGAGCGCTAGCGGGGGTCGAGAGCAGTTCTTC. It translates to CAWSASGGREQFF.

This clonotype has just one count. V gene TRBV27 combines with J gene TRBJ2-6; D tentatively fits TRBD1 or TRBD2 (5 bases each). The CDR3 is 17 residues long. The V gene's germline CDR1 is MNHEY and CDR2 SMNVEV (reference sequence). Trimming left V 4 bases short and J 3 bases short, with 16 bases between. The CDR3 reads CASSSLNGAGGANVLTF. CDR3 nucleotide sequence: TGTGCCAGCAGTTCCCTTAACGGGGCTGGTGGGGCCAACGTCCTGACTTTC.

V gene TRBV5-4 combines with J gene TRBJ1-1; D gene uncertain. CDR1 is SGHNT and CDR2 is YYREEE in the germline V gene (reference sequence). Trimming took 5 bases from V and 3 from J, leaving 14 bases between them. CDR3 length: 14 amino acids. The CDR3 sequence is CASSRSRRDTEAFF. The CDR3 DNA follows: TGTGCCAGCAGTCGTTCCCGTAGGGACACTGAAGCTTTCTTT.

V gene TRBV20-1 combines with J gene TRBJ1-2, with a tentative D call TRBD1 (5 bases). The CDR3 has 16 residues. CDR1 is DFQATT and CDR2 is SNEGSKA in the germline V gene (reference sequence). V was clipped by 6 bases and J by 1 base, with 21 bases between them. The CDR3 nucleotides read TGCAGTGCCTTTTCTCCCTTCCGGGGCCTTAACTATGGCTACACCTTC. This gives the protein CSAFSPFRGLNYGYTF.

The CDR3 DNA reads TGCGCCAGCAGCCATGTGGCTAGCGGGGTCTACGAGCAGTACTTC. Protein: CASSHVASGVYEQYF. V is TRBV4-1 and J is TRBJ2-7, with 9 bases fitting TRBD2. The CDR3 is 15 residues long. Looked up from germline, CDR1 is MGHRA and CDR2 is YSYEKL. Losses at the gene ends were 3 bases for V and 3 bases for J; bases not matched to a gene: 6.

This chain uses TRBV3-1 with TRBJ2-1; D assignment may be TRBD1 or TRBD2 (6 bases each). With 2 bases removed from V and 1 base from J, the gap between germline ends came to 9 bases. The CDR3 runs to 15 residues. Germline CDR1 and CDR2: LGHDT and YNNKEL (reference sequence). The CDR3 region is CASSQRGGSYNEQFF. The CDR3 DNA reads TGTGCCAGCAGCCAAAGAGGGGGGTCCTACAATGAGCAGTTCTTC.

This sequence joins TRBV2 and TRBJ2-1; no reliable D call. Per the germline V gene, CDR1 is SNHLY and CDR2 is FYNNEI. V was cut by 6 bases and J by 4 bases, with 7 bases left in between. There are 12 residues in the CDR3. The CDR3 region has the DNA TGTGCCAGCAGCAATGGGTACAATGAGCAGTTCTTC. It translates to CASSNGYNEQFF.

This chain uses TRBV3-1 with TRBJ1-2; 8 bases are a match to TRBD1. The CDR3 totals 14 residues. CDR1 and CDR2 (germline): LGHDT, YNNKEL (reference sequence). J lost 4 bases, V lost 1 base, and 2 bases had no gene match. CDR3: CASSQAGTGYGYTF. In nucleotides, the CDR3 is TGTGCCAGCAGCCAAGCTGGGACAGGCTATGGCTACACCTTC.

The chain combines TRBV3-1 with TRBJ2-1; 11 positions match TRBD2. CDR1 is LGHDT, CDR2 YNNKEL, per germline (reference sequence). Germline trimming cut 1 base from V and 9 bases from J; bases unmatched to any gene: 11. The CDR3 is made up of 17 amino acids. In DNA form, the CDR3 reads TGTGCCAGCAGCCAAGGGAGGGTTAGCGGGAGGGCCGGTGAGCAGTTCTTC. Its protein product is CASSQGRVSGRAGEQFF.

This sequence joins TRBV7-9 and TRBJ2-2; weak D call: TRBD1 (6 bases). In germline, CDR1 is SEHNR, CDR2 FQNEAQ (reference sequence). V was shortened by 5 bases and J by 8 bases, with 18 bases between the two germline ends. The length of the CDR3 is 15 residues. The CDR3 sequence is CASSLYREEAGELFF. The CDR3 DNA is TGTGCCAGCAGCCTATACAGGGAAGAGGCTGGGGAGCTGTTTTTT.

This clonotype has a handful of counts. This sequence joins TRBV30 and TRBJ1-2; D call uncertain. Germline loops: CDR1 GTSNPN, CDR2 SVGIG (reference sequence). V lost 5 bases to trimming and J lost 6 bases, with 10 bases between them. The CDR3 is 11 amino acids. CDR3 in amino acids: CAWGGVNGYTF. DNA of the CDR3: TGTGCCTGGGGCGGGGTGAATGGCTACACCTTC.

J is TRBJ1-1 and V is TRBV11-2, with D perhaps TRBD1 (5 bases). V lost 4 bases and J 8 bases, leaving 20 bases between the germline ends. The CDR3 totals 15 residues. From germline, CDR1 is SGHAT and CDR2 FQNNGV. The chain's CDR3 is CASSSLYRRVYEAFF. In DNA, the CDR3 is TGTGCCAGCAGCTCGCTTTACAGGAGGGTTTACGAAGCTTTCTTT.

The V call is TRBV2, the J call TRBJ2-5; D uncertain. The length of the CDR3 is 14 residues. V was trimmed by 6 bases and J by 5 bases, leaving 16 bases between them. Germline V gene data show CDR1 as SNHLY and CDR2 as FYNNEI. CDR3 sequence reads: CASSPDPGRETQYF. The CDR3, as DNA: TGTGCCAGCAGCCCCGACCCCGGTAGGGAGACCCAGTACTTC. Complete variable domain (other parts from reference TRBV2 and TRBJ2-5): EPEVTQTPSHQVTQMGQEVILRCVPISNHLYFYWYRQILGQKVEFLVSFYNNEISEKSEIFDDQFSVERPDGSNFTLKIRSTKLEDSAMYFCASSPDPGRETQYFGPGTRLLVL.

The rearrangement joins TRBV18 to TRBJ2-1; D uncertain. CDR3 length: 13 amino acids. V lost 2 bases and J lost 8, with 10 bases in between. In germline, CDR1 is KGHSH, CDR2 LQKENI. CDR3 sequence (DNA): TGTGCCAGCTCACCAGCGCGTGAAGATGAGCAGTTCTTC. Translation gives CASSPAREDEQFF.

This clonotype has only one observation. This chain uses TRBV5-4 with TRBJ1-4; 10 bases align to TRBD1. Germline V gene sequence: CDR1 SGHNT, CDR2 YYREEE (reference sequence). This CDR3 has 15 residues. Unmatched junction bases numbered 1, after V lost 0 bases and J lost 5 bases. As DNA, the CDR3 is TGTGCCAGCAGCTTGGCGGGACAGGGGAATGAAAAACTGTTTTTT. Translation: CASSLAGQGNEKLFF.

The rearrangement uses TRBV27 and TRBJ2-1; maybe TRBD2 (5 bases). The ends were cut back, 2 bases at V and 0 bases at J, with 20 bases in the middle. The CDR3 runs 19 residues. Germline-derived CDR1 and CDR2 are MNHEY and SMNVEV (reference sequence). DNA of the CDR3: TGTGCCAGCAGTTTAGGGTACGGGTTGCGTACTAGCTCCTACAATGAGCAGTTCTTC. Translation gives CASSLGYGLRTSSYNEQFF.

This clonotype occurred once. V gene TRBV6-2 or TRBV6-3 combines with J gene TRBJ1-2; D is undetermined. Germline V gives CDR1 MNHEY, CDR2 SVGEGT. Trimming pared 4 bases from V and 7 bases from J, leaving 19 bases between. The CDR3 length is 15 residues. The CDR3 DNA sequence: TGTGCCAGCAGTTTAGCGTCCGGAACAGTGTCTGGCTACACCTTC. As protein: CASSLASGTVSGYTF.

This chain joins TRBV6-5 and TRBJ1-1, with D tentatively TRBD1 (5 bases). The CDR3 is 14 residues long. Between the trimmed V and J ends, which lost 5 bases and 3 bases, there was a span of 13 bases. Germline assignment: CDR1 MNHEY and CDR2 SVGAGI. In DNA, the CDR3 is TGTGCCAGCAGTAGGGAATGGGGCTACACTGAAGCTTTCTTT. It translates to CASSREWGYTEAFF.

This clonotype is a singleton in its sample. The V call is TRBV2, the J call TRBJ2-2; a possible D gene is TRBD1 (5 bases). V shed 7 bases and J shed 2 bases, with 14 bases lying between them. The CDR3 extends over 15 amino acids. Germline V gene data show CDR1 as SNHLY and CDR2 as FYNNEI. In nucleotides, the CDR3 is TGTGCCAGCACGAGTTCCAGGGTTAACACCGGGGAGCTGTTTTTT. Translated, it gives CASTSSRVNTGELFF.

The V call is TRBV20-1, the J call TRBJ2-7; 16 nucleotides match TRBD2. CDR1 is DFQATT and CDR2 is SNEGSKA in the germline V gene (reference sequence). V was pared by 5 bases and J by 4 bases, with 14 bases of the junction left unmatched. The CDR3 runs 18 residues. The CDR3 region has the DNA TGCAGTGCTCAGCCGGGACTAGCGGGGGGGCCTTTTGGATACGAGCAGTACTTC. The encoded protein is CSAQPGLAGGPFGYEQYF.

The rearrangement joins TRBV20-1 to TRBJ2-3; D is unclear. V was shortened by 4 bases and J by 3 bases, with 14 bases between the two germline ends. The length of the CDR3 is 14 residues. Germline V lookup: CDR1 DFQATT, CDR2 SNEGSKA (reference sequence). CDR3 sequence reads: CSAKATYRTDTQYF. The CDR3 coding sequence is TGCAGTGCTAAGGCTACCTATAGGACAGATACGCAGTATTTT.

The chain uses TRBV30 and TRBJ1-5; D is ambiguous. Trimming left V 0 bases short and J 6 bases short, with 12 bases between. Germline CDR1 GTSNPN, CDR2 SVGIG (reference sequence). The CDR3 is 14 amino acids. The CDR3 nucleotides read TGTGCCTGGAGTGTTGGCAGGTCGGGTCAGCCCCAGCATTTT. Translating gives CAWSVGRSGQPQHF.

This rearrangement joins TRBV3-1 to TRBJ1-3; unclear D gene. Trimming cost V 4 bases and J 3 bases, with 13 bases left between them. In germline, CDR1 is LGHDT, CDR2 YNNKEL (reference sequence). The CDR3 has 15 amino acids. CDR3 region: CASSPVRSGGNTIYF. For the CDR3, the DNA is TGTGCCAGCAGCCCTGTGAGGTCGGGTGGAAACACCATATATTTT.

The chain couples TRBV10-3 to TRBJ2-5; 8 bases map to TRBD1. Per germline, CDR1 ENHRY and CDR2 SYGVKD. Losses at the gene ends were 4 bases for V and 2 bases for J; bases not matched to a gene: 3. CDR3 length equals 14 residues. The CDR3 here is CAISAGQGQETQYF. As DNA, the CDR3 is TGTGCCATCAGTGCTGGACAGGGACAAGAGACCCAGTACTTC.

The rearrangement uses TRBV28 and TRBJ2-5, with 8 positions matching TRBD2. The CDR3 consists of 15 residues. J was trimmed by 3 bases and V by 3 bases; bases with no gene match: 6. CDR1 and CDR2 (germline): MDHEN, SYDVKM. The CDR3 is CASSFSGDYKETQYF. CDR3 in DNA: TGTGCCAGCAGTTTTAGCGGGGACTACAAAGAGACCCAGTACTTC.